This T cell receptor beta chain was observed in a study of high-grade serous ovarian cancer treatment subgroups. The overall study: Samples averaged around 14,000 reads and around 7,000 unique TCR beta rearrangements. Study results and caveats: Clonal relatedness tracked neoantigen level, and by trend copy number and mutation load. Spatial context was lost because tumors were sequenced in bulk. Tumors within one patient showed repertoire similarity of about 0.11 to 0.79.

Of note for this clone: What it binds is unknown.

The tumor samples were collected prior to definitive surgery or chemotherapy. Germline V CDR1 and CDR2: KGHSH, LQKENI. This CDR3 contains 13 residues. V was trimmed by 3 bases and J by 9 bases, leaving 12 bases between them. TCRdb keeps only in-frame clones here, not all; method: immunoSEQ multiplex PCR. The sample has thousands of clones, about three quarters seen once. This chain connects TRBV18 to TRBJ1-3; D is ambiguous. Sequenced material: tumor tissue. This TCR was recovered from a human donor with high-grade serous ovarian cancer. The CDR3 protein is CASSPEVPGTIYF. The CDR3 region has the DNA TGTGCCAGCTCACCCGAGGTCCCGGGCACCATATATTTT. The complete variable domain, with remaining parts taken from reference TRBV18 and TRBJ1-3, reads NAGVMQNPRHLVRRRGQEARLRCSPMKGHSHVYWYRQLPEEGLKFMVYLQKENIIDESGMPKERFSAEFPKEGPSILRIQQVVRGDSAAYFCASSPEVPGTIYFGEGSWLTVV.